This T cell receptor (beta chain) was documented in a study of cytomegalovirus exposure and HLA in healthy donors. The CDR3 extends over 16 amino acids. The junction had 12 bases not matched to a gene; V was cut back by 5 bases and J by 4 bases. Germline CDR1 and CDR2: LNHDA and SQIVND (reference sequence). Study observations and caveats: Per a prior analysis, the majority of TCR beta V segments were productive roughly 87% or roughly 30% of the time.

In regard to this clone: As yet, its antigen is unknown.

PCR primers comprised 60 Vbeta and 13 Jbeta primers. Assay used: immunoSEQ multiplex PCR; TCRdb lists only in-frame clones, some missing. Of 70,000 to 90,000 clones in the sample, more than 65% were seen once. The sequenced sample was PBMCs. The chain joins TRBV19 to TRBJ1-2; TRBD1 aligns across 8 bases. The sequence derives from a man between 65 and 79 years old in good health and CMV-seropositive. The CDR3 DNA reads TGTGCCAGTAGTCCAGGACAGGGCCCGATACTCTATGGCTACACCTTC. As protein: CASSPGQGPILYGYTF.